Following are 8 T cell receptor beta chains from one sample sequenced in a study of blood T cell repertoires in COVID-19. Profiling relied on immunoSEQ multiplex PCR, and the TCRdb table lists in-frame clones only, not all of them. Here the sample spans roughly 60,000 clones, roughly 79% being singletons. The sample comprised peripheral blood. These receptors were collected from a man between 60 and 70 years old with acute or convalescent COVID-19.

V gene TRBV4-1 combines with J gene TRBJ1-4; 9 positions match TRBD1. This CDR3 region has 19 residues. After removal of 2 bases from V and 7 bases from J, the junction contained 17 bases not matched to a gene. The V gene's germline CDR1 is MGHRA and CDR2 YSYEKL. The chain's CDR3 is CASSQKPPGTGLLVEKLFF. The CDR3 nucleotides are TGCGCCAGCAGCCAAAAACCACCCGGGACAGGGCTTCTCGTTGAAAAACTGTTTTTT.

The CDR3 is CASGPYRRGIGNTIYF. The CDR3, as DNA: TGTGCTAGTGGTCCCTATCGGCGGGGGATCGGAAACACCATATATTTT. V gene TRBV12-5 combines with J gene TRBJ1-3, with D possibly being TRBD1 (5 bases). The CDR3 covers 16 residues. The V and J ends lost 5 bases and 4 bases respectively, with 18 bases between them. Germline lookup yields CDR1 LGHNT and CDR2 FRNRAP. Based on the CDR3 plus reference TRBV12-5 and TRBJ1-3, the full variable domain is DARVTQTPRHKVTEMGQEVTMRCQPILGHNTVFWYRQTMMQGLELLAYFRNRAPLDDSGMPKDRFSAEMPDATLATLKIQPSEPRDSAVYFCASGPYRRGIGNTIYFGEGSWLTVV.

The chain carries TRBV9 and TRBJ2-7, with D possibly matching TRBD2 (6 bases). CDR1 and CDR2 from the germline V gene are SGDLS and YYNGEE. CDR3 size: 13 residues. Trimming removed 7 bases from V and 4 bases from J, with 15 bases in between. Here the CDR3 DNA reads TGTGCCAGCGGGGGAGGTGGTTATTACGAGCAGTACTTC. This gives the protein CASGGGGYYEQYF.

In nucleotides, the CDR3 is TGTGCCAGCAGCCCCCCGGGAAGTATTAACACTGAAGCTTTCTTT. It is translated as CASSPPGSINTEAFF. The chain employs TRBV14 and TRBJ1-1; D unresolved. The CDR3 sequence is 15 residues long. Trimming took off 4 bases at V and 2 bases at J, with 14 bases between the two ends. The germline gives CDR1 SGHDN, CDR2 FVKESK.

CDR3 protein: CASSQTGRQPQHF. CDR3 sequence (DNA): TGTGCCAGCAGTCAAACAGGGCGTCAGCCCCAGCATTTT. The chain links TRBV7-2 to TRBJ1-5, with a weak D call TRBD1 (6 bases). The CDR3 covers 13 residues. V shed 6 bases and J shed 6 bases, with 12 bases lying between them. Germline V gives CDR1 SGHTA, CDR2 FQGNSA.

In DNA, the CDR3 is TGTGCCATCAGGCCCGCTGGGCACGAGCAGTACTTC. Residues: CAIRPAGHEQYF. This chain links TRBV10-3 with TRBJ2-7; D not resolved. V lost 6 bases, J lost 5 bases, and 11 bases lay in between. The CDR3 runs 12 residues. In germline, CDR1 is ENHRY, CDR2 SYGVKD.

J is TRBJ2-3 and V is TRBV12-5, with D possibly matching TRBD2 (6 bases). Germline loops: CDR1 LGHNT, CDR2 FRNRAP. V gave up 5 bases and J gave up 0 bases, with 15 bases separating them. This CDR3 is built from 16 residues. CDR3 nucleotide sequence: TGTGCTAGTGGTCTGAGCCGGGACTCCAGCACAGATACGCAGTATTTT. It encodes CASGLSRDSSTDTQYF.

The CDR3 sequence is CASKSGSLNEQFF. CDR3 in DNA: TGTGCCAGTAAATCAGGGTCGTTGAATGAGCAGTTCTTC. The chain couples TRBV19 to TRBJ2-1; possible D gene TRBD1, 5 bases. Germline V CDR1 and CDR2: LNHDA, SQIVND (reference sequence). V lost 7 bases, J lost 7 bases, and 14 bases lay in between. This CDR3 comprises 13 residues. Together with reference TRBV19 and TRBJ2-1, the CDR3 gives the full variable domain: DGGITQSPKYLFRKEGQNVTLSCEQNLNHDAMYWYRQDPGQGLRLIYYSQIVNDFQKGDIAEGYSVSREKKESFPLTVTSAQKNPTAFYLCASKSGSLNEQFFGPGTRLTVL.